These 32 T cell receptor beta chains were sequenced from one sample in a study of T cell responses to AZD1222 COVID-19 vaccine. Produced via immunoSEQ multiplex PCR; TCRdb's table is partial and in-frame only. The sample records roughly 100,000 clones, roughly 91% being singletons. Specimen: peripheral blood, collected on day 0 of AZD1222 vaccination. The receptors stem from an adult in good health.

The J gene is TRBJ2-5, the V gene TRBV28, with TRBD2 identical over 7 bases. CDR1 and CDR2 (germline): MDHEN, SYDVKM. The CDR3 totals 19 residues. V shed 2 bases, J shed 2 bases, and the junction held 17 bases outside the gene matches. In DNA form, the CDR3 reads TGTGCCAGCAGTTTAGTAGGACTAGGCGAGGAGATGGGGCAAGAGACCCAGTACTTC. It codes for CASSLVGLGEEMGQETQYF.

CDR3 sequence reads: CASSPNIEDRVYNEQFF. The DNA for the CDR3 is TGTGCCAGCTCACCAAACATAGAGGACAGGGTCTACAATGAGCAGTTCTTC. This rearrangement joins TRBV18 to TRBJ2-1, with TRBD1 identical over 8 bases. The length of the CDR3 is 17 residues. Germline assignment: CDR1 KGHSH and CDR2 LQKENI. The V segment lost 2 bases and the J segment 3 bases; nucleotides outside the gene matches: 9.

The chain has TRBV28 and TRBJ2-7; D uncertain. Germline V lookup: CDR1 MDHEN, CDR2 SYDVKM. The CDR3 covers 13 residues. V lost 5 bases and J lost 5, with 13 bases in between. CDR3 region: CASSPPQWNEQYF. The CDR3 DNA sequence: TGTGCCAGCAGTCCCCCACAGTGGAACGAGCAGTACTTC.

The rearrangement links TRBV28 to TRBJ2-2; TRBD1 matches 10 bases. Trimming removed 3 bases from V and 8 bases from J; junction bases left unmatched: 6. The CDR3 has 15 residues. Germline CDR1 reads MDHEN; CDR2 reads SYDVKM. The CDR3 here is CASSFRGQGSGELFF. CDR3 bases: TGTGCCAGCAGTTTCCGGGGACAGGGGTCGGGGGAGCTGTTTTTT. The entire variable domain, with the rest obtained from reference TRBV28 and TRBJ2-2, is as follows: DVKVTQSSRYLVKRTGEKVFLECVQDMDHENMFWYRQDPGLGLRLIYFSYDVKMKEKGDIPEGYSVSREKKERFSLILESASTNQTSMYLCASSFRGQGSGELFFGEGSRLTVL.

This chain joins TRBV6-4 and TRBJ2-7, with D possibly matching TRBD2 (6 bases). CDR1 and CDR2 (germline): MRHNA, SNTAGT. The V end lost 6 bases, the J end lost 0 bases, and 12 bases lay between the germline ends. CDR3 length: 14 amino acids. The CDR3 DNA reads as TGTGCCAGCAGGCGGGAACCCAGCTCCTACGAGCAGTACTTC. This encodes CASRREPSSYEQYF.

The chain uses TRBV5-1 and TRBJ2-1, with TRBD2 matching over 10 bases. The trim removed 0 bases at V and 9 bases at J, leaving 9 bases unmatched. This CDR3 is built from 16 residues. Germline V lookup: CDR1 SGHRS, CDR2 YFSETQ. This chain's CDR3 is CASSLGISGRRGEQFF. DNA for the CDR3: TGCGCCAGCAGCTTGGGGATTAGCGGGAGGCGGGGTGAGCAGTTCTTC.

The rearrangement links TRBV7-8 to TRBJ2-6; 11 bases align to TRBD1. CDR1 is SGHVS, CDR2 FQNEAQ, per germline. The ends lost 3 bases at V and 14 bases at J; junction bases unmatched: 3. The CDR3 consists of 13 residues. The CDR3 nucleotides read TGTGCCAGCAGCTTCGGGACAGGGGGGATCCTGACTTTC. Its translation: CASSFGTGGILTF.

This clone was detected only a few times. V usage is TRBV25-1 and J usage is TRBJ1-1; 8 nucleotides align to TRBD1. Trimming removed 6 bases from V and 4 bases from J; junction bases left unmatched: 4. This CDR3 comprises 13 residues. Per germline, CDR1 MGHDK and CDR2 SYGVNS. The CDR3 loop is CASSTTGGTEAFF. The DNA for the CDR3 is TGTGCCAGCAGCACCACAGGGGGCACTGAAGCTTTCTTT.

The chain combines TRBV2 with TRBJ2-7; D uncertain. CDR3 length: 12 residues. Germline lookup yields CDR1 SNHLY and CDR2 FYNNEI. V lost 8 bases to trimming and J lost 6 bases, with 14 bases between them. Here the CDR3 DNA reads TGTGCCAGCTCCATTCCCCTTAGCGAGCAGTACTTC. Translated, it gives CASSIPLSEQYF.

The chain combines TRBV18 with TRBJ1-6; 7 bases are shared with TRBD1. The ends lost 6 bases at V and 13 bases at J; junction bases unmatched: 9. The germline CDR1 and CDR2 sequences are KGHSH and LQKENI. The CDR3 runs 13 residues. DNA of the CDR3: TGTGCCAGCTCGCCCAATACAGGGGCGCCCCTCCACTTT. As protein: CASSPNTGAPLHF.

This chain uses TRBV5-1 with TRBJ2-1, with D possibly TRBD1 on 5 matching bases. V lost 1 base and J 2 bases, leaving 16 bases between the germline ends. Germline V CDR1 and CDR2: SGHRS, YFSETQ. The length of the CDR3 is 17 residues. CDR3 region: CASSLIPKGVTYNEQFF. CDR3 in DNA: TGCGCCAGCAGCTTGATACCGAAAGGGGTCACCTACAATGAGCAGTTCTTC.

This clone was observed a single time. Other DNA sequences of this sample code for an identical CDR3. V gene TRBV5-1 combines with J gene TRBJ2-5, with TRBD2 matching 11 bases. V lost 3 bases and J lost 4; bases outside the gene matches: 2. Looked up from germline, CDR1 is SGHRS and CDR2 is YFSETQ. This CDR3 comprises 14 residues. Here the CDR3 reads CASSSGLAGETQYF. The CDR3 coding sequence is TGCGCCAGCAGCTCTGGACTAGCGGGAGAGACCCAGTACTTC. The full variable domain, in which reference TRBV5-1 and TRBJ2-5 provide the parts outside the CDR3, is KAGVTQTPRYLIKTRGQQVTLSCSPISGHRSVSWYQQTPGQGLQFLFEYFSETQRNKGNFPGRFSGRQFSNSRSEMNVSTLELGDSALYLCASSSGLAGETQYFGPGTRLLVL.

The rearrangement links TRBV5-1 to TRBJ2-1; 15 bases are a match to TRBD2. The CDR3 totals 15 residues. The germline CDR1 and CDR2 sequences are SGHRS and YFSETQ. J was trimmed by 8 bases and V by 7 bases; bases with no gene match: 7. Here the CDR3 reads CASGLAGGSGDEQFF. The DNA for the CDR3 is TGCGCCAGCGGACTAGCGGGAGGGAGTGGGGATGAGCAGTTCTTC. Looking up the rest from reference TRBV5-1 and TRBJ2-1 gives the full variable domain: KAGVTQTPRYLIKTRGQQVTLSCSPISGHRSVSWYQQTPGQGLQFLFEYFSETQRNKGNFPGRFSGRQFSNSRSEMNVSTLELGDSALYLCASGLAGGSGDEQFFGPGTRLTVL.

This CDR3 reads CASSVGGRADTQYF. DNA for the CDR3: TGTGCCAGCAGCGTAGGTGGGAGGGCCGATACGCAGTATTTT. V and J are TRBV9 and TRBJ2-3; TRBD2 matches at 7 bases. The germline V gene encodes CDR1 SGDLS and CDR2 YYNGEE. The trim removed 0 bases at V and 6 bases at J, leaving 4 bases unmatched. CDR3 length equals 14 residues.

This chain uses TRBV14 with TRBJ2-4; the D is unclear. The CDR3 has 15 amino acids. Looked up from germline, CDR1 is SGHDN and CDR2 is FVKESK. The V end lost 1 base, the J end lost 0 bases, and 7 bases lay between the germline ends. CDR3 in DNA: TGTGCCAGCAGCCAAGTAGGCGTAGCCAAAAACATTCAGTACTTC. Its translation: CASSQVGVAKNIQYF.

The rearrangement links TRBV10-1 to TRBJ2-3; no clear D. V was shortened by 0 bases and J by 3 bases, with 13 bases between the two germline ends. The germline gives CDR1 WNHNN, CDR2 SYGVQD (reference sequence). This CDR3 contains 16 residues. The CDR3 is CASSESSAPGTDTQYF. The CDR3 DNA follows: TGCGCCAGCAGTGAGTCGAGCGCACCTGGGACAGATACGCAGTATTTT.

The J gene is TRBJ1-5, the V gene TRBV28, with D possibly matching TRBD1 (5 bases). CDR3 size: 15 residues. Trimming stripped 3 bases from V and 5 bases from J, with 14 bases between. From germline, CDR1 is MDHEN and CDR2 SYDVKM. As DNA, the CDR3 is TGTGCCAGCAGTTTGGGGGGGGGATCTGATCAGCCCCAGCATTTT. As protein: CASSLGGGSDQPQHF.

This clone was recorded once. J is TRBJ1-2 and V is TRBV28; D unresolved. Germline CDR1 MDHEN, CDR2 SYDVKM. V was trimmed by 6 bases and J by 4 bases, leaving 6 bases between them. The CDR3 is 11 amino acids. CDR3 sequence: CASSSSYGYTF. The DNA for the CDR3 is TGTGCCAGCAGCTCTAGCTATGGCTACACCTTC.

This clone appeared a few times. This chain joins TRBV5-1 and TRBJ1-2; tentatively, D is TRBD1 (6 bases). The germline V gene encodes CDR1 SGHRS and CDR2 YFSETQ. The CDR3 is 14 amino acids. V gave up 4 bases and J gave up 0 bases, with 10 bases separating them. The CDR3 region is CASSLGTPNYGYTF. CDR3 sequence (DNA): TGCGCCAGCAGCCTAGGGACACCTAACTATGGCTACACCTTC. The complete variable domain, with remaining parts taken from reference TRBV5-1 and TRBJ1-2, reads KAGVTQTPRYLIKTRGQQVTLSCSPISGHRSVSWYQQTPGQGLQFLFEYFSETQRNKGNFPGRFSGRQFSNSRSEMNVSTLELGDSALYLCASSLGTPNYGYTFGSGTRLTVV.

This chain connects TRBV5-4 to TRBJ2-3; D might be TRBD2 (7 bases). With 2 bases removed from V and 8 bases from J, the gap between germline ends came to 21 bases. Germline-derived CDR1 and CDR2 are SGHNT and YYREEE (reference sequence). CDR3 length: 16 residues. CDR3 nucleotide sequence: TGTGCCAGCAGCTTAGTAGGACTAGTGGAGGGGGGTACGCAGTATTTT. As protein: CASSLVGLVEGGTQYF.

The chain joins TRBV2 to TRBJ2-7, with a weak D call TRBD2 (5 bases). CDR3 length equals 13 residues. V dropped 5 bases and J dropped 7 bases, with 15 bases sitting between them. The germline V gene has CDR1 SNHLY and CDR2 FYNNEI. In DNA, the CDR3 is TGTGCCAGCAGTTGGACTCGGCCTCGGGAGCAGTACTTC. Its translation is CASSWTRPREQYF.

The rearrangement links TRBV6-5 to TRBJ1-6; the D gene is possibly TRBD1 (6 bases). This CDR3 contains 13 residues. Between the trimmed V and J ends, which lost 6 bases and 13 bases, there was a span of 16 bases. CDR1 is MNHEY and CDR2 is SVGAGI in the germline V gene. The CDR3 here is CASSRTVSFPLHF. Written as DNA, the CDR3 is TGTGCCAGCAGCCGGACAGTCTCGTTTCCCCTCCACTTT.

The chain uses TRBV7-3 and TRBJ2-3; possibly TRBD2 for D (5 bases). V lost 5 bases and J 0 bases, leaving 6 bases between the germline ends. Germline V gene sequence: CDR1 SGHTA, CDR2 FQGTGA. This CDR3 contains 13 residues. The DNA for the CDR3 is TGTGCCAGCAGCCGGACTAGCACAGATACGCAGTATTTT. Protein sequence: CASSRTSTDTQYF.

This clone was seen a single time. This sequence joins TRBV28 and TRBJ1-5; D is ambiguous. The CDR3 totals 15 residues. Germline-derived CDR1 and CDR2 are MDHEN and SYDVKM. The V end was cut by 6 bases, the J end by 4 bases, with 16 bases between. CDR3 bases: TGTGCCAGCAGGGCGGAGCGGTTTAGTAATCAGCCCCAGCATTTT. Amino acids: CASRAERFSNQPQHF.

As to this clone: This same CDR3 is encoded by further DNA sequences in the sample. The chain is built from TRBV18 and TRBJ2-7; 10 bases line up with TRBD1. CDR3 length: 14 residues. V gave up 6 bases and J gave up 2 bases; unmatched junction bases: 4. Germline V gene sequence: CDR1 KGHSH, CDR2 LQKENI. The CDR3 DNA is TGTGCCAGCTCCCCCGGGACAGGGGCCTACGAGCAGTACTTC. It is translated as CASSPGTGAYEQYF.

The CDR3 region has the DNA TGTGCCAGCAGTCCGCTGCGCCCGACTAGCGCGCGCTACGAGCAGTACTTC. It specifies CASSPLRPTSARYEQYF. The rearrangement uses TRBV27 and TRBJ2-7, with 8 bases matching TRBD2. J gave up 3 bases and V 5 bases, and 15 bases lay outside the gene matches. CDR1 is MNHEY and CDR2 is SMNVEV in the germline V gene (reference sequence). The CDR3 covers 17 residues.

This chain connects TRBV6-5 to TRBJ2-1; a weak D match, TRBD1 (5 bases). This CDR3 is 15 amino acids long. V was pared by 5 bases and J by 12 bases, with 23 bases between. Looked up from germline, CDR1 is MNHEY and CDR2 is SVGAGI. CDR3 region: CASSPPRTNHGGQFF. CDR3 DNA sequence: TGTGCCAGCAGTCCGCCGAGGACAAATCACGGCGGGCAGTTCTTC.

This clone was seen just once. The V gene is TRBV7-2, the J gene TRBJ1-2, with D perhaps TRBD1 (6 bases). The length of the CDR3 is 14 residues. CDR1 is SGHTA, CDR2 FQGNSA, per germline. Between the trimmed V and J ends, which lost 4 bases and 2 bases, there was a span of 11 bases. CDR3 amino acids: CASSSGQSNYGYTF. In DNA, the CDR3 is TGTGCCAGCAGCTCCGGACAGTCAAACTATGGCTACACCTTC.

This chain links TRBV30 with TRBJ2-3; tentative D call: TRBD2 (6 bases). V was pared by 0 bases and J by 4 bases, with 11 bases between. The germline gives CDR1 GTSNPN, CDR2 SVGIG (reference sequence). This CDR3 is 14 amino acids long. The CDR3 spells CAWSVPGSPDTQYF. CDR3 bases: TGTGCCTGGAGTGTACCCGGGAGTCCAGATACGCAGTATTTT.

This clone was seen only once. This chain joins TRBV29-1 and TRBJ2-3, with a tentative D call TRBD2 (6 bases). Germline lookup yields CDR1 SQVTM and CDR2 ANQGSEA. This CDR3 has 13 amino acids. V gave up 5 bases and J gave up 6 bases, with 15 bases separating them. The CDR3 loop reads CSVTGSGSDTQYF. DNA for the CDR3: TGCAGCGTTACCGGGAGTGGCTCGGATACGCAGTATTTT.

The DNA for the CDR3 is TGCGCCAGCAGCCAAGGCGCGAATGACATCCAGTTCTTC. It codes for CASSQGANDIQFF. The rearrangement joins TRBV4-1 to TRBJ2-1; D is undetermined. V was clipped by 1 base and J by 13 bases, with 14 bases between them. CDR1 and CDR2 (germline): MGHRA, YSYEKL. There are 13 residues in the CDR3.

The CDR3 region has the DNA TGTGCCAGCAGTTACGGTAGGACAGGGGGTGAAGCTTTCTTT. This gives the protein CASSYGRTGGEAFF. This chain connects TRBV6-5 to TRBJ1-1, with TRBD1 matching 10 bases. Germline assignment: CDR1 MNHEY and CDR2 SVGAGI. V was pared by 2 bases and J by 7 bases, with 4 bases of the junction left unmatched. The CDR3 sequence is 14 residues long.